The 25 T cell receptor beta chains presented below share a single source sample, sequenced in a study of beta chain features in type 1 diabetes. The study's findings and limits: Moderately but significantly shorter TCRB CDR3s were found in Type 1 diabetes patients in all four CD4+ subsets.

Sequenced material consisted of expressed TCRB transcripts (all of the isolated RNA was reverse transcribed). Clones were read by immunoSEQ multiplex PCR, and TCRdb kept only the in-frame ones, dropping some. Of 400,000 or so clones listed, roughly an eighth are singletons. Their antigens are not known. Specimen: naive CD4+ T cells from blood. The source is a woman between 18 and 29 years old with type 1 diabetes.

In this sample, this clone turned up a few times. The chain is built from TRBV5-1 and TRBJ2-3; no definite D call. This CDR3 spans 16 amino acids. V lost 4 bases and J lost 0, with 15 bases in between. Germline V gives CDR1 SGHRS, CDR2 YFSETQ. The CDR3 loop is CASSPEAVTSTDTQYF. The CDR3 DNA sequence: TGCGCCAGCAGCCCTGAGGCAGTGACTAGCACAGATACGCAGTATTTT.

Worth noting for this clone: The sample carries other DNA sequences with the same CDR3. The chain combines TRBV5-1 with TRBJ2-7, with TRBD1 identical over 7 bases. The germline CDR1 and CDR2 sequences are SGHRS and YFSETQ. The CDR3 covers 13 residues. The trim removed 0 bases at V and 5 bases at J, leaving 2 bases unmatched. The CDR3 DNA reads TGCGCCAGCAGCTTGGGTCAGGGGGACGAGCAGTACTTC. It codes for CASSLGQGDEQYF.

This clone was detected a few times. The chain uses TRBV18 and TRBJ1-1; D is undetermined. Germline V gene lookup returns CDR1 KGHSH and CDR2 LQKENI. This CDR3 spans 14 amino acids. V dropped 0 bases and J dropped 1 base, with 6 bases sitting between them. The CDR3 DNA is TGTGCCAGCTCACCACCTTGGGCGAACACTGAAGCTTTCTTT. Translating it yields CASSPPWANTEAFF.

The genes are TRBV29-1 and TRBJ1-1; TRBD1 matches at 8 bases. The CDR3 covers 14 residues. Looked up from germline, CDR1 is SQVTM and CDR2 is ANQGSEA. Losses at the gene ends were 3 bases for V and 5 bases for J; bases not matched to a gene: 8. The DNA for the CDR3 is TGCAGCGTTGAGCAGGGGGCGAAAAGAACTGAAGCTTTCTTT. Its translation is CSVEQGAKRTEAFF.

This clone was recorded a few times. J is TRBJ2-7 and V is TRBV4-3, with D maybe TRBD1 (6 bases). V was pared by 3 bases and J by 3 bases, with 15 bases between. The CDR3 is 15 amino acids. Germline lookup yields CDR1 LGHNA and CDR2 YSLEER. CDR3 sequence reads: CASSQGAAGHYEQYF. CDR3 in DNA: TGCGCCAGCAGCCAGGGGGCCGCCGGCCACTACGAGCAGTACTTC.

This chain connects TRBV7-2 to TRBJ1-2; 7 nucleotides agree with TRBD1. CDR1 is SGHTA, CDR2 FQGNSA, per germline. V shed 8 bases, J shed 2 bases, and the junction held 5 bases outside the gene matches. CDR3 length equals 13 residues. The CDR3 here is CASSMGQNYGYTF. The DNA for the CDR3 is TGTGCCAGCTCGATGGGACAGAACTATGGCTACACCTTC.

This chain joins TRBV19 and TRBJ2-4; D might be TRBD2 (6 bases). The CDR3 has 18 amino acids. V was cut by 3 bases and J by 0 bases, with 18 bases left in between. Germline CDR1 is LNHDA and CDR2 is SQIVND (reference sequence). As DNA, the CDR3 is TGTGCCAGTAGTATGAGATCGGAGGTGGGACTAGCCAAAAACATTCAGTACTTC. It encodes CASSMRSEVGLAKNIQYF.

The V and J genes are TRBV6-5 and TRBJ1-2, with TRBD1 as a possible D gene (6 bases). The germline V gene encodes CDR1 MNHEY and CDR2 SVGAGI. The V and J ends lost 6 bases and 1 base respectively, with 12 bases between them. CDR3 length: 14 residues. The CDR3 DNA reads TGTGCCAGCAGGACGACAGGTTATAACTATGGCTACACCTTC. Translated: CASRTTGYNYGYTF.

This chain links TRBV29-1 with TRBJ2-7; 7 nucleotides match TRBD1. Per the germline V gene, CDR1 is SQVTM and CDR2 is ANQGSEA. Germline trimming cut 6 bases from V and 6 bases from J; bases unmatched to any gene: 8. The CDR3 loop spans 12 amino acids. The CDR3 DNA reads as TGCAGCGTCAACAGGGGCGGTCGCGAGCAGTACTTC. Protein: CSVNRGGREQYF.

In this sample, this clone turned up a few times. The gene calls are TRBV9 and TRBJ2-3, with TRBD2 matching over 8 bases. V gave up 5 bases and J gave up 4 bases; unmatched junction bases: 9. CDR3 size: 15 residues. Germline V lookup: CDR1 SGDLS, CDR2 YYNGEE. The CDR3, as DNA: TGTGCCAGCAGTCGACGGGGGGGAGGCGCAGATACGCAGTATTTT. Translating it yields CASSRRGGGADTQYF.

The chain carries TRBV7-2 and TRBJ2-1; 10 bases fit TRBD2. The CDR3 has 15 amino acids. V dropped 5 bases and J dropped 2; count of bases not matched to a gene: 3. Germline V gives CDR1 SGHTA, CDR2 FQGNSA. CDR3 coding DNA: TGTGCCAGCAGCCTTAGCGGGGGGACCTACAATGAGCAGTTCTTC. Encoded protein: CASSLSGGTYNEQFF.

The genes are TRBV19 and TRBJ1-2; 10 bases are shared with TRBD1. The junction had 2 bases not matched to a gene; V was cut back by 5 bases and J by 8 bases. The CDR3 is 12 residues long. Germline V gene data show CDR1 as LNHDA and CDR2 as SQIVND (reference sequence). As DNA, the CDR3 is TGTGCCAGTAGTGGGACAGGGGACGGCTACACCTTC. Translating gives CASSGTGDGYTF.

The V and J genes are TRBV7-9 and TRBJ2-2; 14 bases line up with TRBD2. Germline trimming cut 5 bases from V and 9 bases from J; bases unmatched to any gene: 11. The germline V gene encodes CDR1 SEHNR and CDR2 FQNEAQ (reference sequence). This CDR3 comprises 17 residues. The CDR3 here is CASSKRTGTSGSRELFF. CDR3 in DNA: TGTGCCAGCAGCAAGAGAACCGGGACTAGCGGGAGTAGGGAGCTGTTTTTT.

This clone appeared a few times. V usage is TRBV4-3 and J usage is TRBJ1-5, with D unclear. The V end lost 0 bases, the J end lost 6 bases, and 6 bases lay between the germline ends. The CDR3 is 13 residues long. Germline V CDR1 and CDR2: LGHNA, YSLEER. This CDR3 reads CASSQDLGQPQHF. In DNA, the CDR3 is TGCGCCAGCAGCCAAGATCTCGGTCAGCCCCAGCATTTT.

The chain carries TRBV27 and TRBJ1-3; 9 bases align to TRBD1. Germline CDR1 and CDR2: MNHEY and SMNVEV (reference sequence). After removal of 5 bases from V and 4 bases from J, the junction contained 6 bases not matched to a gene. The CDR3 spans 15 residues. CDR3 DNA: TGTGCCAGCAGTGCGGGACAGGGAGCAGGAAACACCATATATTTT. Amino acids: CASSAGQGAGNTIYF.

The chain couples TRBV6-1 to TRBJ2-1, with 7 bases identical to TRBD2. The CDR3 extends over 14 amino acids. Germline V gene data show CDR1 as MNHNS and CDR2 as SASEGT. With 10 bases clipped from V and 0 bases from J, the junction kept 6 bases outside the gene matches. The CDR3 DNA follows: TGTGCCACCCTGGGGGGGATCTCCTACAATGAGCAGTTCTTC. It yields the protein CATLGGISYNEQFF.

This clone has more than one count but fewer than ten. The chain is built from TRBV11-2 and TRBJ2-3, with 9 bases lining up with TRBD1. The CDR3 is 16 amino acids. Germline lookup yields CDR1 SGHAT and CDR2 FQNNGV. The V and J ends lost 4 bases and 3 bases, in that order; junction bases with no gene match: 8. CDR3 loop: CASSWGQGIRTDTQYF. The CDR3 DNA sequence: TGTGCCAGCAGCTGGGGACAGGGAATACGAACAGATACGCAGTATTTT. Drawing the rest from reference TRBV11-2 and TRBJ2-3, the complete variable domain is EAGVAQSPRYKIIEKRQSVAFWCNPISGHATLYWYQQILGQGPKLLIQFQNNGVVDDSQLPKDRFSAERLKGVDSTLKIQPAKLEDSAVYLCASSWGQGIRTDTQYFGPGTRLTVL.

The chain joins TRBV2 to TRBJ1-4, with 10 bases aligning to TRBD1. The germline V gene encodes CDR1 SNHLY and CDR2 FYNNEI. The CDR3 consists of 14 residues. The junction had 4 bases not matched to a gene; V was cut back by 6 bases and J by 6 bases. The CDR3 loop is CASSLDRGDEKLFF. In DNA, the CDR3 is TGTGCCAGCAGCCTGGACAGGGGGGATGAAAAACTGTTTTTT. The full variable domain, its missing parts supplied by reference TRBV2 and TRBJ1-4, is EPEVTQTPSHQVTQMGQEVILRCVPISNHLYFYWYRQILGQKVEFLVSFYNNEISEKSEIFDDQFSVERPDGSNFTLKIRSTKLEDSAMYFCASSLDRGDEKLFFGSGTQLSVL.

This clone was picked up a small number of times. V and J are TRBV5-8 and TRBJ1-2; TRBD1 might be the D (6 bases). The V end lost 2 bases, the J end lost 8 bases, and 16 bases lay between the germline ends. Per germline, CDR1 SGHTS and CDR2 YDEGEE. The CDR3 has 14 residues. DNA of the CDR3: TGTGCCAGCAGCTTTCCTCCAGGGGTGTCCGGCTACACCTTC. Translated, it gives CASSFPPGVSGYTF.

V gene TRBV13 combines with J gene TRBJ2-1; D remains ambiguous. Germline CDR1 and CDR2: PRHDT and FYEKMQ (reference sequence). The CDR3 has 15 residues. Trimming pared 5 bases from V and 0 bases from J, leaving 11 bases between. CDR3 region: CASSLDTNSYNEQFF. CDR3 bases: TGTGCCAGCAGCCTCGACACGAACTCCTACAATGAGCAGTTCTTC.

This clone was seen a few times. This chain links TRBV19 with TRBJ2-3, with D possibly being TRBD2 (6 bases). Trimming removed 3 bases at V and 3 bases at J, with 16 bases between. The length of the CDR3 is 16 residues. In germline, CDR1 is LNHDA, CDR2 SQIVND (reference sequence). CDR3 nucleotides: TGTGCCAGTAGTATTGTCTTGCTAGCGAGTACAGATACGCAGTATTTT. This encodes CASSIVLLASTDTQYF.

The V gene is TRBV29-1, the J gene TRBJ2-5, with a weak D call TRBD2 (5 bases). Trimming stripped 6 bases from V and 0 bases from J, with 11 bases between. The CDR3 length is 13 residues. Germline values: CDR1 SQVTM, CDR2 ANQGSEA. The CDR3 sequence is CSVTGNDQETQYF. In nucleotides, the CDR3 is TGCAGCGTCACGGGAAATGACCAAGAGACCCAGTACTTC.

The rearrangement uses TRBV9 and TRBJ2-5; D is perhaps TRBD1 (8 bases). CDR3 length equals 15 residues. Germline V CDR1 and CDR2: SGDLS, YYNGEE. The V gene lost 3 bases and the J gene lost 4 bases, with 16 bases spanning the gap. The CDR3 is CASSAQQGGGETQYF. The CDR3 coding sequence is TGTGCCAGCAGCGCACAACAGGGGGGGGGAGAGACCCAGTACTTC. The entire variable domain, with the rest obtained from reference TRBV9 and TRBJ2-5, is as follows: DSGVTQTPKHLITATGQRVTLRCSPRSGDLSVYWYQQSLDQGLQFLIQYYNGEERAKGNILERFSAQQFPDLHSELNLSSLELGDSALYFCASSAQQGGGETQYFGPGTRLLVL.

The chain is built from TRBV29-1 and TRBJ1-5; no firm D call. The CDR3 length is 12 residues. The V gene lost 6 bases and the J gene lost 7 bases, with 13 bases spanning the gap. Germline V gene data show CDR1 as SQVTM and CDR2 as ANQGSEA. The CDR3 nucleotides are TGCAGCGTGCGCTCCCCGGGGCAGCCCCAGCATTTT. This codes for CSVRSPGQPQHF.

There are a few counts of this clone. This rearrangement joins TRBV6-4 to TRBJ2-3; 8 positions match TRBD2. After removal of 2 bases from V and 5 bases from J, the junction contained 6 bases not matched to a gene. Per the germline V gene, CDR1 is MRHNA and CDR2 is SNTAGT. The CDR3 has 15 amino acids. The CDR3 sequence: CASSDLAGPKDTQYF. CDR3 sequence (DNA): TGTGCCAGCAGTGACCTAGCGGGCCCCAAAGATACGCAGTATTTT.